This is a list of T cell receptor beta chains from one sample in a study of neoadjuvant anti-PD-1 for oral cavity cancer. Measured with immunoSEQ multiplex PCR; TCRdb has only the in-frame clones, and not every one. The top ten hold over 2% of the sample, which has about 14,000 clones, 76% seen once. Sequencing was performed on PBMCs, taken after nivolumab (anti-PD-1) treatment. The origin of the receptors is a person between 40 and 85 years old with oral cavity squamous cell carcinoma. Each CDR3 is given with its conserved first and last residue. A D gene is named only where the DNA matches it firmly. Clone sizes are given selectively: once, few, many, or a class where the clone is expanded.

abundance: NA; j_gene: TRBJ1-5; v_gene: TRBV28; d_gene: TRBD1; CDR3nt: TGTGCCAGCAGTCCCACAGGGGGCAAAGTTCAGCCCCAGCATTTT; CDR3aa: CASSPTGGKVQPQHF
abundance: NA; j_gene: TRBJ2-3; v_gene: TRBV30; d_gene: NA; CDR3nt: TGTGCCTGGAGTTCAGGGCAAAGGGGAGATACGCAGTATTTT; CDR3aa: CAWSSGQRGDTQYF
abundance: NA; j_gene: TRBJ2-7; v_gene: TRBV30; d_gene: TRBD2; CDR3nt: TGTGCCTGGAGTGGATACCTTACGACTAGCGGGAGGCCTCAAAGCTCCTACGAGCAGTACTTC; CDR3aa: CAWSGYLTTSGRPQSSYEQYF
abundance: NA; j_gene: TRBJ2-3; v_gene: TRBV5-1; d_gene: NA; CDR3nt: TGCGCCAGCAGATACTTAGATACGCAGTATTTT; CDR3aa: CASRYLDTQYF
abundance: NA; j_gene: TRBJ1-2; v_gene: TRBV5-1; d_gene: TRBD1; CDR3nt: TGCGCCAGCAGCTTGGGGTCAGGGGGAAACTATGGCTACACCTTC; CDR3aa: CASSLGSGGNYGYTF
abundance: few; j_gene: TRBJ1-5; v_gene: TRBV6-1; d_gene: TRBD1; CDR3nt: TGTGCCAGTAAAGCAGGGGGCGCCGGGTATCAGCCCCAGCATTTT; CDR3aa: CASKAGGAGYQPQHF
abundance: NA; j_gene: TRBJ2-2; v_gene: TRBV7-3; d_gene: TRBD2; CDR3nt: TGTGCCAGCAGCTTAGTAGCGGGAGGGGAGGGAACGGAGCTGTTTTTT; CDR3aa: CASSLVAGGEGTELFF
abundance: NA; j_gene: TRBJ2-7; v_gene: TRBV5-6; d_gene: NA; CDR3nt: TGTGCCAGCAGCTTGGCCAACTCCTACGAGCAGTACTTC; CDR3aa: CASSLANSYEQYF
abundance: NA; j_gene: TRBJ2-2; v_gene: TRBV10-3; d_gene: NA; CDR3nt: TGTGCCATCAGTCCACAGGGCACCGGGGAGCTGTTTTTT; CDR3aa: CAISPQGTGELFF
abundance: few; j_gene: TRBJ1-6; v_gene: TRBV18; d_gene: TRBD1; CDR3nt: TGTGCCAGCTCACCACGTGGACAGGGGATTTCACCCCTCCACTTT; CDR3aa: CASSPRGQGISPLHF
abundance: NA; j_gene: TRBJ1-5; v_gene: TRBV28; d_gene: NA; CDR3nt: TGTGCCAGCAGTCCAGTGGGGAAAGGGGATCAGCCCCAGCATTTT; CDR3aa: CASSPVGKGDQPQHF
abundance: NA; j_gene: TRBJ2-1; v_gene: TRBV15; d_gene: NA; CDR3nt: TGTGCCACCAGCGGGAGCGGGTCTTGGAATGAGCAGTTCTTC; CDR3aa: CATSGSGSWNEQFF
abundance: NA; j_gene: TRBJ1-1; v_gene: TRBV7-3; d_gene: NA; CDR3nt: TGTGCCAGCAGCTTACAGGGTGTGAGCACTGAAGCTTTCTTT; CDR3aa: CASSLQGVSTEAFF
abundance: NA; j_gene: TRBJ1-1; v_gene: TRBV11-3; d_gene: NA; CDR3nt: TGTGCCAGCAGCTTCGATCGAAGATCTGAAGCTTTCTTT; CDR3aa: CASSFDRRSEAFF
abundance: NA; j_gene: TRBJ2-1; v_gene: TRBV30; d_gene: TRBD1; CDR3nt: TGTGCCTGGAGTGTCCGGGACAGGACCTACAATGAGCAGTTCTTC; CDR3aa: CAWSVRDRTYNEQFF
abundance: NA; j_gene: TRBJ2-1; v_gene: TRBV15; d_gene: NA; CDR3nt: TGTGCCACCAGCAGATCCTTTGGTCCCGAGCAGTTCTTC; CDR3aa: CATSRSFGPEQFF
abundance: few; j_gene: TRBJ1-2; v_gene: TRBV12-5; d_gene: NA; CDR3nt: TGTGCTAGTGGGGCCTTATCTTATTATGGCTACACCTTC; CDR3aa: CASGALSYYGYTF
abundance: NA; j_gene: TRBJ2-2; v_gene: TRBV27; d_gene: TRBD2; CDR3nt: TGTGCCAGCAGTCTGCGGGGGGGAGACACCGGGGAGCTGTTTTTT; CDR3aa: CASSLRGGDTGELFF
abundance: once; j_gene: TRBJ2-5; v_gene: TRBV11-2; d_gene: NA; CDR3nt: TGTGCCAGCAGTTCCTATAGGGGGAGGGTGGTAGAGACCCAGTACTTC; CDR3aa: CASSSYRGRVVETQYF
abundance: NA; j_gene: TRBJ2-5; v_gene: TRBV5-1; d_gene: NA; CDR3nt: TGCGCCAGCAGCGGTACAGGGTCAGAGACCCAGTACTTC; CDR3aa: CASSGTGSETQYF
abundance: NA; j_gene: TRBJ2-5; v_gene: TRBV9; d_gene: TRBD2; CDR3nt: TGTGCCAGCAGCGTTAGCGGGGGAGGGACCCAGTACTTC; CDR3aa: CASSVSGGGTQYF